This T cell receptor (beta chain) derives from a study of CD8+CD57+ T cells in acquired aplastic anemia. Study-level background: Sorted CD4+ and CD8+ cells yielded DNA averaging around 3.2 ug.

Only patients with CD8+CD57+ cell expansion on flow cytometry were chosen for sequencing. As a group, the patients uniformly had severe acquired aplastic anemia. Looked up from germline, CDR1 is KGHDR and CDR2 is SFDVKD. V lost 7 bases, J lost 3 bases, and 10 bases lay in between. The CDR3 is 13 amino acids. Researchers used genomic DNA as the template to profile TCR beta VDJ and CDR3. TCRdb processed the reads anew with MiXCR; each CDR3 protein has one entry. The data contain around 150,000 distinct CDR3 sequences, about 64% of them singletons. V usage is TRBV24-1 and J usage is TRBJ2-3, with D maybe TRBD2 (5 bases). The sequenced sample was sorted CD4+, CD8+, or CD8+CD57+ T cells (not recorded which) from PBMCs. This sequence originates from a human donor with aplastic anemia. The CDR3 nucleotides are TGTGCCACCAGCGAGGGTTTGACAGATACGCAGTATTTT. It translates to CATSEGLTDTQYF.